This T cell receptor beta chain was observed in a study of molecular identifiers for immune sequencing clone quantification. From the PCR reads, TCRdb called clonotypes with MiXCR, one entry per CDR3 protein. Among over 70,000 distinct CDR3 sequences listed, about 23% were seen once. Naive CD8 T cells were FACS-sorted by CD8+CD4-CCR7+CD45RA+ markers. The clonotype comes from a human donor in good health. Some libraries in this study had Jurkat cell RNA spiked in. The specimen sequenced was naive CD8+ T cells from blood, with Jurkat cell RNA spiked in. Subset indicated: FACS-sorted CD8+CD4-CCR7+CD45RA+ naive T cells.

The CDR3 coding sequence is TGTGCCAGCAGCGACTGGTCAGATACGCAGCATTTT. Its protein product is CASSDWSDTQHF. The chain has TRBV9 and TRBJ2-3; D gene unclear. The DNA matches TRBJ1-5 better at its end, which makes the J call doubtful. The CDR3 has 12 residues. CDR1 is SGDLS and CDR2 is YYNGEE in the germline V gene.